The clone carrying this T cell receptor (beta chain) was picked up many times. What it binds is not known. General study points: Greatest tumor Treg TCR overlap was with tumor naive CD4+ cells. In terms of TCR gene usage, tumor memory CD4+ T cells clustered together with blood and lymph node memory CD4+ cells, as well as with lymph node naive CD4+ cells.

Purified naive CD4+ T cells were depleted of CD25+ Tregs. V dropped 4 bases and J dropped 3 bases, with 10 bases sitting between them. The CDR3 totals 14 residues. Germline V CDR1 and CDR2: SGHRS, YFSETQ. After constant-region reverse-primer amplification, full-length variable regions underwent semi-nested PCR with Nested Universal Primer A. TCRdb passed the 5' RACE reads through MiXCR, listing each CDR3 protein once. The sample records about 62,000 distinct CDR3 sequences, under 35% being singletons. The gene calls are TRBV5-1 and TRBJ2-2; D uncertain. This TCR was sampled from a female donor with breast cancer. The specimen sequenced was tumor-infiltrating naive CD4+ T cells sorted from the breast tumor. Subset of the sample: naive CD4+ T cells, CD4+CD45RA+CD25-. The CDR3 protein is CASSTLYHTGELFF. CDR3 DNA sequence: TGCGCCAGCAGCACCCTATACCACACCGGGGAGCTGTTTTTT.